Presented here are 21 T cell receptor beta chains from one specimen sequenced in a study of blood T cell repertoires in COVID-19. The method was immunoSEQ multiplex PCR; TCRdb's version includes in-frame clones alone and lacks a portion of them. The sample contains around 30,000 clones, around 80% of which appear only once. Sequenced material: peripheral blood. Receptor source: a man older than 75 with active or convalescent COVID-19.

V is TRBV6-2 or TRBV6-3 and J is TRBJ2-7, with D perhaps TRBD1 (5 bases). Germline CDR1 and CDR2: MNHEY and SVGEGT. Trimming pared 6 bases from V and 6 bases from J, leaving 15 bases between. The CDR3 length is 13 residues. CDR3 DNA sequence: TGTGCCAGCAGCCAACAGGTTCAGGGCGAGCAGTACTTC. Translated: CASSQQVQGEQYF.

The chain carries TRBV28 and TRBJ2-1, with D maybe TRBD1 (5 bases). V lost 5 bases and J 3 bases, leaving 14 bases between the germline ends. Germline V gives CDR1 MDHEN, CDR2 SYDVKM. The CDR3 loop spans 15 amino acids. The chain's CDR3 is CASSKWTTYYNEQFF. Written as DNA, the CDR3 is TGTGCCAGCAGTAAATGGACAACGTACTACAATGAGCAGTTCTTC.

This chain joins TRBV7-8 and TRBJ2-5, with 8 positions matching TRBD1. V shed 4 bases, J shed 1 base, and the junction held 5 bases outside the gene matches. Germline CDR1 SGHVS, CDR2 FQNEAQ. The CDR3 is 15 amino acids. In DNA form, the CDR3 reads TGTGCCAGCAGCTCTTTCGACAGGGGCCAAGAGACCCAGTACTTC. It specifies CASSSFDRGQETQYF.

The chain combines TRBV6-5 with TRBJ2-5, with D maybe TRBD1 (6 bases). This CDR3 spans 15 amino acids. CDR1 and CDR2 from the germline V gene are MNHEY and SVGAGI. V lost 0 bases and J 4 bases, leaving 12 bases between the germline ends. This chain's CDR3 is CASSYSSGGRETQYF. CDR3 DNA: TGTGCCAGCAGTTACTCCTCTGGGGGCCGAGAGACCCAGTACTTC.

This sequence joins TRBV9 and TRBJ2-2; tentatively, D is TRBD2 (5 bases). Trimming left V 2 bases short and J 3 bases short, with 8 bases between. This CDR3 comprises 14 residues. The germline V gene encodes CDR1 SGDLS and CDR2 YYNGEE. The CDR3 DNA follows: TGTGCCAGCAGCGTGTCCGGGGACACCGGGGAGCTGTTTTTT. Residues: CASSVSGDTGELFF.

The V call is TRBV11-2, the J call TRBJ2-7; 11 nucleotides agree with TRBD1. Looked up from germline, CDR1 is SGHAT and CDR2 is FQNNGV. The CDR3 is 16 amino acids. V shed 6 bases and J 5 bases; nucleotides not matched to a gene: 12. The CDR3 region is CASRPTGTGGGNEQYF. The DNA of the CDR3 is TGTGCCAGCAGACCGACCGGGACAGGGGGGGGTAACGAGCAGTACTTC.

V gene TRBV28 combines with J gene TRBJ2-3; D ambiguous. Trimming left V 5 bases short and J 10 bases short, with 13 bases between. The CDR3 runs to 12 residues. From germline, CDR1 is MDHEN and CDR2 SYDVKM. DNA for the CDR3: TGTGCCAGCAGTGCCCCGGGTCGCCCGCAGTATTTT. This translates into CASSAPGRPQYF.

This clone was detected only once. The chain employs TRBV11-2 and TRBJ2-5; no reliable D call. The CDR3 is made up of 11 amino acids. Germline CDR1 is SGHAT and CDR2 is FQNNGV. V lost 5 bases and J 3 bases, leaving 4 bases between the germline ends. The CDR3 region has the DNA TGTGCCAGCAGCCCAAAAGAGACCCAGTACTTC. The encoded protein is CASSPKETQYF.

This clone has more than one count but fewer than ten. The chain employs TRBV5-1 and TRBJ2-1; 8 nucleotides agree with TRBD2. Unmatched junction bases numbered 8, after V lost 4 bases and J lost 5 bases. The CDR3 is 15 residues long. Germline V gene lookup returns CDR1 SGHRS and CDR2 YFSETQ. The CDR3 protein is CASSHGTRKNNEQFF. In DNA form, the CDR3 reads TGCGCCAGCAGCCACGGGACTAGGAAGAACAATGAGCAGTTCTTC.

This clone was counted a single time. J is TRBJ2-6 and V is TRBV25-1, with D perhaps TRBD2 (5 bases). The V gene's germline CDR1 is MGHDK and CDR2 SYGVNS. The CDR3 is made up of 13 amino acids. V was clipped by 8 bases and J by 7 bases, with 12 bases between them. CDR3 nucleotides: TGTGCCAGCCGGACTGGAGGTGCCAACGTCCTGACTTTC. Translation: CASRTGGANVLTF.

This chain's CDR3 is CASSLVGQTNTGELFF. CDR3 coding DNA: TGCGCCAGCAGCTTGGTTGGACAGACGAACACCGGGGAGCTGTTTTTT. This sequence joins TRBV5-1 and TRBJ2-2; D possibly corresponds to TRBD1 (6 bases). V gave up 0 bases and J gave up 0 bases, with 9 bases separating them. CDR1 SGHRS and CDR2 YFSETQ come from the germline V gene. The CDR3 length is 16 residues.

A single count supports this clone. The chain is built from TRBV5-5 and TRBJ2-7; a possible D gene is TRBD2 (7 bases). The CDR3 runs to 16 residues. From germline, CDR1 is SGHKS and CDR2 YYEKEE (reference sequence). V lost 4 bases and J 6 bases, leaving 23 bases between the germline ends. The CDR3 loop reads CASSHGGGGGTSEQYF. The DNA for the CDR3 is TGTGCCAGCAGCCATGGGGGGGGCGGTGGGACCTCCGAGCAGTACTTC.

The chain has TRBV7-2 and TRBJ1-1, with D hard to call. V shed 3 bases and J shed 6 bases, with 14 bases lying between them. The CDR3 loop spans 14 amino acids. CDR1 SGHTA and CDR2 FQGNSA come from the germline V gene. CDR3 sequence: CASSLRVGRSEAFF. As DNA, the CDR3 is TGTGCCAGCAGCTTGAGGGTCGGGCGTTCTGAAGCTTTCTTT.

The chain couples TRBV28 to TRBJ2-7; 10 bases line up with TRBD2. Trimming removed 6 bases from V and 7 bases from J; junction bases left unmatched: 12. The CDR3 runs to 15 residues. Per germline, CDR1 MDHEN and CDR2 SYDVKM. The CDR3, as DNA: TGTGCCAGCAGCCGTGGGACTAGCGTCGTGGGGGAGCAGTACTTC. This gives the protein CASSRGTSVVGEQYF.

The V gene is TRBV19, the J gene TRBJ1-5, with 9 bases aligning to TRBD1. Germline values: CDR1 LNHDA, CDR2 SQIVND (reference sequence). CDR3 length equals 16 residues. With 3 bases clipped from V and 1 base from J, the junction kept 4 bases outside the gene matches. The CDR3 bases are TGTGCCAGTAGTATTTCAGGGACAGGGAGCAATCAGCCCCAGCATTTT. It specifies CASSISGTGSNQPQHF. The full variable domain, with the rest looked up from reference TRBV19 and TRBJ1-5, is DGGITQSPKYLFRKEGQNVTLSCEQNLNHDAMYWYRQDPGQGLRLIYYSQIVNDFQKGDIAEGYSVSREKKESFPLTVTSAQKNPTAFYLCASSISGTGSNQPQHFGDGTRLSIL.

This chain joins TRBV5-1 and TRBJ2-7, with 9 nucleotides matching TRBD2. V shed 7 bases and J 1 base; nucleotides not matched to a gene: 6. This CDR3 is 14 amino acids long. Germline V CDR1 and CDR2: SGHRS, YFSETQ. The CDR3, as DNA: TGCGCCAGCGCGGGAGGGGCAGGATCCTACGAGCAGTACTTC. Encoded protein: CASAGGAGSYEQYF.

The chain is built from TRBV13 and TRBJ2-1, with 13 bases identical to TRBD2. The V and J ends lost 3 bases and 5 bases, in that order; junction bases with no gene match: 7. The CDR3 extends over 17 amino acids. Germline assignment: CDR1 PRHDT and CDR2 FYEKMQ (reference sequence). CDR3 sequence (DNA): TGTGCCAGCAGCTTGACCGGACTAGCGGGAGACAACAATGAGCAGTTCTTC. It yields the protein CASSLTGLAGDNNEQFF.

This clone has more than one count but fewer than ten. The chain combines TRBV4-3 with TRBJ1-5; TRBD1 might be the D (5 bases). The CDR3 totals 17 residues. Per germline, CDR1 LGHNA and CDR2 YSLEER. The germline V and J ends were trimmed by 0 bases and 0 bases, with 12 bases remaining between them. CDR3 nucleotides: TGCGCCAGCAGCCAAGATGCGCGGGGGGGTAGCAATCAGCCCCAGCATTTT. This codes for CASSQDARGGSNQPQHF.

There are a few counts of this clone. The CDR3 region has the DNA TGTGCCACCTCGGGACAGGGTAATGAAAAACTGTTTTTT. Translating gives CATSGQGNEKLFF. The chain links TRBV18 to TRBJ1-4; 9 bases agree with TRBD1. The germline gives CDR1 KGHSH, CDR2 LQKENI. CDR3 length: 13 residues. Trimming cost V 10 bases and J 4 bases; bases outside gene matches: 4. Full variable domain (remainder filled in from reference TRBV18 and TRBJ1-4): NAGVMQNPRHLVRRRGQEARLRCSPMKGHSHVYWYRQLPEEGLKFMVYLQKENIIDESGMPKERFSAEFPKEGPSILRIQQVVRGDSAAYFCATSGQGNEKLFFGSGTQLSVL.

This CDR3 is CASSPRANYGYTF. CDR3 nucleotide sequence: TGTGCCAGCAGCCCGCGTGCTAACTATGGCTACACCTTC. The chain couples TRBV14 to TRBJ1-2, with no clear D. The germline V and J ends were trimmed by 4 bases and 0 bases, with 6 bases remaining between them. The CDR3 runs to 13 residues. CDR1 is SGHDN and CDR2 is FVKESK in the germline V gene.

The chain couples TRBV28 to TRBJ1-1; perhaps TRBD1 as D (5 bases). V lost 0 bases and J 7 bases, leaving 18 bases between the germline ends. Germline V lookup: CDR1 MDHEN, CDR2 SYDVKM. The CDR3 is 16 residues long. The CDR3 bases are TGTGCCAGCAGTTTATGGAGTGGGGCACCGAAGGGTGAAGCTTTCTTT. Its translation: CASSLWSGAPKGEAFF.